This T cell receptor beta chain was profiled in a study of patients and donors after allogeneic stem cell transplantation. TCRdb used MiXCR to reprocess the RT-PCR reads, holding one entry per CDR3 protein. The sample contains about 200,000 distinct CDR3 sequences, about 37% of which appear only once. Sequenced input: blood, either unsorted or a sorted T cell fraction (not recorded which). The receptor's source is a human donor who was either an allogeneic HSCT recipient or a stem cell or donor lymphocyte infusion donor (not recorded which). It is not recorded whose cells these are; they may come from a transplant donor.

The CDR3 DNA follows: TGTGCCAGCACCTCAGTTCGGGACAGGACGAACACTGAAGCTTTCTTT. It encodes CASTSVRDRTNTEAFF. This sequence joins TRBV28 and TRBJ1-1, with 8 bases that match TRBD1. This CDR3 comprises 16 residues. Germline values: CDR1 MDHEN, CDR2 SYDVKM. Trimming took 7 bases from V and 1 from J; bases not matched to a gene: 11.